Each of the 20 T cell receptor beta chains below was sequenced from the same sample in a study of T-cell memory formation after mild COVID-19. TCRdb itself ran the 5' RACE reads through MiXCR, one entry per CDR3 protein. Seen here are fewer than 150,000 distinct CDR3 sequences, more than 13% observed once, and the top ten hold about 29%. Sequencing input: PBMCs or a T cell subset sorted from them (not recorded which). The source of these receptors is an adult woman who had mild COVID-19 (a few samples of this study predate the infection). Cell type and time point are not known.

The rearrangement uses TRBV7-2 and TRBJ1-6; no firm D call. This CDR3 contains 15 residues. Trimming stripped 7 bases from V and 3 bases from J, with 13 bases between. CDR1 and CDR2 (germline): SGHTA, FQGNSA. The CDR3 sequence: CASNIGEYYNSPLHF. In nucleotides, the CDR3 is TGTGCCAGCAACATCGGGGAGTACTATAATTCACCCCTCCACTTT.

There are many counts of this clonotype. This chain's CDR3 is CASSPAGGNEQFF. The DNA of the CDR3 is TGCGCCAGCAGCCCCGCCGGTGGCAATGAGCAGTTCTTC. The chain employs TRBV5-1 and TRBJ2-1; D unresolved. The germline V gene has CDR1 SGHRS and CDR2 YFSETQ. The length of the CDR3 is 13 residues. Trimming removed 4 bases from V and 6 bases from J, with 11 bases in between.

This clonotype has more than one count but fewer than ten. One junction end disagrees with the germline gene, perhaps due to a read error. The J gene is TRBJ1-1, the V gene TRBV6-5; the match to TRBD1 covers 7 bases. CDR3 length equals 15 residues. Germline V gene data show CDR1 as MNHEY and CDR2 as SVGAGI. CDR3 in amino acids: CASSYSGQPNTEAFF. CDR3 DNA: TGTGCCAGCAGCTACTCGGGACAGCCAAACACTGAAGCTTTCTTT.

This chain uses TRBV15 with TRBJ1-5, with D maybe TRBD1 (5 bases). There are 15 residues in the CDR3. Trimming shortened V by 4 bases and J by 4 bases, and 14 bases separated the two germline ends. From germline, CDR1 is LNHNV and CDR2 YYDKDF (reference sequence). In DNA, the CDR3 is TGTGCCACCAGCATGACCCAGACAGCAAATCAGCCCCAGCATTTT. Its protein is CATSMTQTANQPQHF.

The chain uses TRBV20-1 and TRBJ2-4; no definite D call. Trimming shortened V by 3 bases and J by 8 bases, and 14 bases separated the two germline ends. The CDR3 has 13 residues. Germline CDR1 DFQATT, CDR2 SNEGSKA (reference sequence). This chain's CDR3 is CSARIKGWDIQYF. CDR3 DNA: TGCAGTGCTAGGATCAAAGGTTGGGACATTCAGTACTTC.

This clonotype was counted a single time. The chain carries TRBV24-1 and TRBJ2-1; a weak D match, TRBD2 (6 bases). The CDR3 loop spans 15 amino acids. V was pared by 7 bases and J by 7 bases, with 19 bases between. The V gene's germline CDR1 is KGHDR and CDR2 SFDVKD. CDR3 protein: CATSGPSSGKNEQFF. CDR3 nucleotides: TGTGCCACCAGCGGGCCCAGTAGCGGCAAAAATGAGCAGTTCTTC.

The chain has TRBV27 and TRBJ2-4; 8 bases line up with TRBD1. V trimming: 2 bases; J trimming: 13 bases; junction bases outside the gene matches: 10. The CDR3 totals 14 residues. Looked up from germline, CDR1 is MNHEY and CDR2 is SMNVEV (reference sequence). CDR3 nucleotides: TGTGCCAGCAGTTTAAGTGGACAGGGTACCCTACAGTACTTC. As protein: CASSLSGQGTLQYF.

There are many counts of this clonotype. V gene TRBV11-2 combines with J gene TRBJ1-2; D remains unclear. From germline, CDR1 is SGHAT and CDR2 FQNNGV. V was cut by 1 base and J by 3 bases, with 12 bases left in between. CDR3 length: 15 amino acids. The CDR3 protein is CASSLAWARDYGYTF. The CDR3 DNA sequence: TGTGCCAGCAGCTTAGCTTGGGCGCGCGACTATGGCTACACCTTC.

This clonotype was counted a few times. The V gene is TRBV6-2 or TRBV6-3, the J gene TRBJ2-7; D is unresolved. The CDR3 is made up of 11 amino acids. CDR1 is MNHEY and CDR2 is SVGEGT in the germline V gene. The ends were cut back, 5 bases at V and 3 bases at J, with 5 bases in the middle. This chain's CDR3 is CASSPYYEQYF. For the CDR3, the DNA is TGTGCCAGCAGTCCTTACTACGAGCAGTACTTC.

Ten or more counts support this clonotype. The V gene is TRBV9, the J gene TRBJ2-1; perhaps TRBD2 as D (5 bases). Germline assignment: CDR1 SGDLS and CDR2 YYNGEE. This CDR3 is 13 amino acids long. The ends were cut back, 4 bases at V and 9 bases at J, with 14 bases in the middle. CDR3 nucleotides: TGTGCCAGCAGCATAGACTACTCGGCTGAGCAGTTCTTC. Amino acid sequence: CASSIDYSAEQFF.

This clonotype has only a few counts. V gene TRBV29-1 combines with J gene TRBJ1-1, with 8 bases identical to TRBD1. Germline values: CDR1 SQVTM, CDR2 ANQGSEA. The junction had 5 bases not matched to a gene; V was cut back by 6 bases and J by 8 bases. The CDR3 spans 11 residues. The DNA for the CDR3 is TGCAGCGTGCCCCGGACAGGGGAAGCTTTCTTT. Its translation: CSVPRTGEAFF. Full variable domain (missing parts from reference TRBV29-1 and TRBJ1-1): SAVISQKPSRDICQRGTSLTIQCQVDSQVTMMFWYRQQPGQSLTLIATANQGSEATYESGFVIDKFPISRPNLTFSTLTVSNMSPEDSSIYLCSVPRTGEAFFGQGTRLTVV.

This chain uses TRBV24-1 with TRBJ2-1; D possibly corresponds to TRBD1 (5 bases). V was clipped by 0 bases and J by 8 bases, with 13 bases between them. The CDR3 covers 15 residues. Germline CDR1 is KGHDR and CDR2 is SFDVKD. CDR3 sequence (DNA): TGTGCCACCAGTGATTTGAGGGGTGCGATCGATGAGCAGTTCTTC. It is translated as CATSDLRGAIDEQFF.

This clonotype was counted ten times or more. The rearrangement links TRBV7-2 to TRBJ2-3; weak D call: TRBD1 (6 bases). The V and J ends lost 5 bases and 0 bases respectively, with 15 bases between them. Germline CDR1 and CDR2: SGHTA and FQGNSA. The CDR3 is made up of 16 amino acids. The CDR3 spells CASSRLDRLSTDTQYF. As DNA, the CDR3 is TGTGCCAGCAGCCGTCTCGACAGGTTGAGCACAGATACGCAGTATTTT.

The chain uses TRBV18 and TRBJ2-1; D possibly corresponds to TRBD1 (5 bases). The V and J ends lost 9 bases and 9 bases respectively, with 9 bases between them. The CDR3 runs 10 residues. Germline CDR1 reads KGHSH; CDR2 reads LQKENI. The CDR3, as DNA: TGTGCCAGTTCTCAGGGTGAGCAGTTCTTC. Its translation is CASSQGEQFF.

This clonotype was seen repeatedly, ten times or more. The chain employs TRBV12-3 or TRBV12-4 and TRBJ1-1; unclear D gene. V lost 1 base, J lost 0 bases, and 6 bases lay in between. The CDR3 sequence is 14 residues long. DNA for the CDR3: TGTGCCAGCAGTTTAGGCAGCCTGAACACTGAAGCTTTCTTT. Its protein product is CASSLGSLNTEAFF.

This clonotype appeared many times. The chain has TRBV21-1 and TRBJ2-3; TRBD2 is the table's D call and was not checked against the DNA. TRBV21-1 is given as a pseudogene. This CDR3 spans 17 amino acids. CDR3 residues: CASSERHSGRAGDTQYF. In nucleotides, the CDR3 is TGTGCCAGCAGCGAACGACATAGCGGGAGGGCGGGAGATACGCAGTATTTT.

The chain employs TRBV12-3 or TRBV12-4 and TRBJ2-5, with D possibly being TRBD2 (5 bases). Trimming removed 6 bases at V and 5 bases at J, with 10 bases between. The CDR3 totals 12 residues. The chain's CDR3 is CASSRTPETQYF. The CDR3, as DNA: TGTGCCAGCAGCCGGACTCCTGAGACCCAGTACTTC.

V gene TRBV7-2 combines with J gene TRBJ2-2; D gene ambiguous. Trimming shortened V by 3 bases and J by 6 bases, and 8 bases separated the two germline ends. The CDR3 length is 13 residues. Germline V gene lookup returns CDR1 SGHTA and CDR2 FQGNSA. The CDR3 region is CASSLVSSGELFF. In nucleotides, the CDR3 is TGTGCCAGCAGCTTGGTTTCTTCCGGGGAGCTGTTTTTT.

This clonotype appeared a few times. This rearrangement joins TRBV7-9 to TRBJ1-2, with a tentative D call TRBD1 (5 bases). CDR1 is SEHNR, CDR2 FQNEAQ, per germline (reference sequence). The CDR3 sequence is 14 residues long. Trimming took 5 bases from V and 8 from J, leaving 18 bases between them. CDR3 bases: TGTGCCAGCAGCGGCCAGGGACGGACGGGGGGCTACACCTTC. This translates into CASSGQGRTGGYTF.

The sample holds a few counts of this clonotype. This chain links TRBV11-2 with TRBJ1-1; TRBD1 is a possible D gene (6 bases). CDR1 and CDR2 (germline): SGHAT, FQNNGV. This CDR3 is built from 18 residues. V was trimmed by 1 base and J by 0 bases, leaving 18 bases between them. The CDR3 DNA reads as TGTGCCAGCAGCTTAGCCGAGGGGGGGCCGTTCATGAACACTGAAGCTTTCTTT. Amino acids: CASSLAEGGPFMNTEAFF.